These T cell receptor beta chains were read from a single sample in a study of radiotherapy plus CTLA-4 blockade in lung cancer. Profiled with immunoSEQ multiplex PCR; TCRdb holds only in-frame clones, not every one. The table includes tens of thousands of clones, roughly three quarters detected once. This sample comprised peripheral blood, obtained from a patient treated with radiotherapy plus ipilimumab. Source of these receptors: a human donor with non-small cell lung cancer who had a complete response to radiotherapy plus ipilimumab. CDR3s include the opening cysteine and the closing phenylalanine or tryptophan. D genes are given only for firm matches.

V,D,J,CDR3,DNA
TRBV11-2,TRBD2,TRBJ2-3,CASSLDAPRLAGGPGDTQYF,TGTGCCAGCAGTTTAGACGCTCCTCGACTAGCGGGAGGGCCCGGGGATACGCAGTATTTT
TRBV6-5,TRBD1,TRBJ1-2,CASSQQGARYGYTF,TGTGCCAGCAGTCAACAGGGGGCTAGGTATGGCTACACCTTC
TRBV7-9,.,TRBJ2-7,CASSLTAGDYEQYF,TGTGCCAGCAGCTTAACCGCAGGCGATTACGAGCAGTACTTC
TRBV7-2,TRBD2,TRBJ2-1,CASSLAASGGNYNEQFF,TGTGCCAGCAGCTTAGCGGCTAGCGGGGGGAACTACAATGAGCAGTTCTTC
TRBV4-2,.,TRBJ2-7,CASSQPGERYEQYF,TGTGCCAGCAGCCAGCCGGGTGAACGCTACGAGCAGTACTTC
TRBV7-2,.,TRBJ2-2,CASRARGLTGELFF,TGTGCCAGCCGAGCCAGGGGCCTCACCGGGGAGCTGTTTTTT
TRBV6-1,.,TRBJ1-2,CASSEDGNYGYTF,TGTGCCAGCAGTGAAGACGGGAACTATGGCTACACCTTC
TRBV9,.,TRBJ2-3,CASSVDSGFSTDTQYF,TGTGCCAGCAGCGTAGACTCAGGGTTTTCCACAGATACGCAGTATTTT
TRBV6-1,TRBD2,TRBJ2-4,CASSGGGNIAKNIQYF,TGTGCCAGCAGTGGCGGGGGTAACATAGCCAAAAACATTCAGTACTTC
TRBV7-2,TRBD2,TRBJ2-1,CASSPERERGRNNEQFF,TGTGCCAGCAGCCCCGAAAGGGAGCGGGGGCGCAACAATGAGCAGTTCTTC
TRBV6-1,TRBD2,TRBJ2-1,CASSDPRGLALGEQFF,TGTGCCAGCAGTGACCCCAGAGGACTAGCACTAGGGGAGCAGTTCTTC
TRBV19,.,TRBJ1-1,CASSMAQGGVNTEAFF,TGTGCCAGTAGCATGGCCCAGGGAGGAGTGAACACTGAAGCTTTCTTT
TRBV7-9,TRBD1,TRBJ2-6,CASSLVGQGVGGANVLTF,TGTGCCAGCAGCTTAGTTGGGCAGGGGGTTGGTGGGGCCAACGTCCTGACTTTC
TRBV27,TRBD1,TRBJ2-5,CASSYIDRGISQQYF,TGTGCCAGCAGTTATATCGACAGGGGAATTTCCCAGCAGTACTTC
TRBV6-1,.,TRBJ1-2,CASRYAEGPFYGYTF,TGTGCCAGCAGATACGCGGAGGGTCCCTTCTATGGCTACACCTTC